Sequencing of this T cell receptor beta chain was carried out in a study of cytotoxic CD8 clonotypes in ibrutinib-treated CLL. Study context: Investigators collected response samples after a median roughly 12 months of treatment, range 6 to 36. Productive templates per sample averaged roughly 230,000; productive rearrangements, approximately 93,000. General study results and limits: Sampling times, which were not matched between the groups, differed between sustained-remission patients and progressing patients.

On this clone itself: Its target is unknown.

TCRdb keeps only in-frame clones here, not all; method: immunoSEQ multiplex PCR. This table has approximately 26,000 clones, roughly 85% appearing once. Trimming cost V 2 bases and J 6 bases, with 22 bases left between them. From germline, CDR1 is MGHRA and CDR2 YSYEKL. CDR3 size: 18 residues. Roughly 2.2 micrograms of genomic DNA (from cryopreserved PBMCs) were used for TCR beta libraries. This chain links TRBV4-1 with TRBJ2-2; D might be TRBD1 (6 bases). This TCR came from a human donor with chronic lymphocytic leukemia. Sequenced material: PBMCs, taken after 24 months of ibrutinib treatment. CDR3 protein: CASSQRRLADRRAGELFF. CDR3 bases: TGCGCCAGCAGCCAACGAAGACTTGCGGACAGACGCGCCGGGGAGCTGTTTTTT.